Each of the 11 T cell receptor beta chains below was sequenced from the same sample in a study of blood T cell repertoires in COVID-19 (dated by TCRdb to between 2020 and 2021). Library preparation employed the immunoSEQ multiplex PCR assay. TCRdb retrieved this table from immuneACCESS and kept in-frame rearrangements only. Not all clones are present; in checked studies, unresolved V genes account for under half, and no reason is known for the remainder. This sample has about 360,000 clones in its table, and approximately 82% of those were observed once. Almost 3% of the sample comes from the top ten. The specimen was peripheral blood. These receptors were collected from a man aged 25 to 45 with active or convalescent COVID-19.

The chain combines TRBV24-1 with TRBJ2-3, with 7 bases lining up with TRBD1. V shed 3 bases, J shed 5 bases, and the junction held 7 bases outside the gene matches. Germline CDR1 and CDR2: KGHDR and SFDVKD. The CDR3 spans 15 residues. The CDR3: CATSDPGQHLDTQYF. In DNA form, the CDR3 reads TGTGCCACCAGTGATCCGGGACAGCATCTAGATACGCAGTATTTT.

The V call is TRBV12-5, the J call TRBJ1-3; D gene uncertain. There are 13 residues in the CDR3. Germline assignment: CDR1 LGHNT and CDR2 FRNRAP. V was clipped by 6 bases and J by 0 bases, with 6 bases between them. CDR3 sequence: CASGSGSGNTIYF. CDR3 sequence (DNA): TGTGCTAGTGGCAGCGGCTCTGGAAACACCATATATTTT.

The rearrangement links TRBV5-1 to TRBJ2-5; 10 positions agree with TRBD1. CDR3 length: 14 amino acids. Trimming cost V 4 bases and J 4 bases; bases outside gene matches: 4. CDR1 is SGHRS, CDR2 YFSETQ, per germline. The CDR3 DNA is TGCGCCAGCAGCCAGGGACAGGGGTTAGAGACCCAGTACTTC. Amino acids: CASSQGQGLETQYF.

J is TRBJ2-5 and V is TRBV24-1; 10 bases fit TRBD1. Germline loops: CDR1 KGHDR, CDR2 SFDVKD. The CDR3 extends over 15 amino acids. Losses at the gene ends were 3 bases for V and 4 bases for J; bases not matched to a gene: 4. CDR3: CATSDPRTGGETQYF. In DNA form, the CDR3 reads TGTGCCACCAGTGATCCTCGGACAGGGGGAGAGACCCAGTACTTC.

The gene calls are TRBV6-5 and TRBJ1-3, with 8 bases lining up with TRBD1. CDR3 length: 14 amino acids. V lost 7 bases to trimming and J lost 4 bases; unmatched junction nucleotides: 6. Germline loops: CDR1 MNHEY, CDR2 SVGAGI. CDR3 nucleotide sequence: TGTGCCAGCACCCTGGACAGGGCAGGAAACACCATATATTTT. It specifies CASTLDRAGNTIYF.

The V gene is TRBV9, the J gene TRBJ2-2, with no clear D. V was pared by 3 bases and J by 2 bases, with 14 bases between. This CDR3 region has 16 residues. CDR1 is SGDLS, CDR2 YYNGEE, per germline. The CDR3 sequence: CASSGGRGSNTGELFF. For the CDR3, the DNA is TGTGCCAGCAGCGGAGGTCGTGGGTCTAACACCGGGGAGCTGTTTTTT.

The gene calls are TRBV9 and TRBJ1-6, with 11 nucleotides matching TRBD1. V lost 3 bases to trimming and J lost 7 bases; unmatched junction nucleotides: 12. The CDR3 contains 18 residues. The germline V gene has CDR1 SGDLS and CDR2 YYNGEE. In nucleotides, the CDR3 is TGTGCCAGCAGCGAAGTAGGGGGGACAGGGGGTAAGAATTCACCCCTCCACTTT. Its translation is CASSEVGGTGGKNSPLHF.

The CDR3, as DNA: TGTGCCAGCAGCTACAGGGGGGAGACCCAGTACTTC. Its translation is CASSYRGETQYF. The gene calls are TRBV7-9 and TRBJ2-5, with TRBD1 identical over 8 bases. Germline V gene data show CDR1 as SEHNR and CDR2 as FQNEAQ (reference sequence). The CDR3 is 12 amino acids. Germline trimming cut 4 bases from V and 5 bases from J; bases unmatched to any gene: 0. The complete variable domain, with remaining parts taken from reference TRBV7-9 and TRBJ2-5, reads DTGVSQNPRHKITKRGQNVTFRCDPISEHNRLYWYRQTLGQGPEFLTYFQNEAQLEKSRLLSDRFSAERPKGSFSTLEIQRTEQGDSAMYLCASSYRGETQYFGPGTRLLVL.

The chain employs TRBV9 and TRBJ2-3; a possible D gene is TRBD1 (6 bases). V lost 3 bases and J 4 bases, leaving 15 bases between the germline ends. The germline gives CDR1 SGDLS, CDR2 YYNGEE. The CDR3 is 15 residues long. The CDR3 DNA is TGTGCCAGCAGCGCCGGGATGGACAGATCAGATACGCAGTATTTT. Translation: CASSAGMDRSDTQYF.

The chain employs TRBV7-9 and TRBJ2-2, with D possibly TRBD1 on 6 matching bases. The CDR3 extends over 14 amino acids. V dropped 0 bases and J dropped 6 bases, with 8 bases sitting between them. CDR1 and CDR2 (germline): SEHNR, FQNEAQ (reference sequence). The CDR3 DNA is TGTGCCAGCAGCTTAGCTACAGGGCCCGGGGAGCTGTTTTTT. Protein product: CASSLATGPGELFF.

The chain combines TRBV7-2 with TRBJ2-7; D is ambiguous. The germline V gene encodes CDR1 SGHTA and CDR2 FQGNSA. The CDR3 is 13 amino acids. The V end was cut by 5 bases, the J end by 3 bases, with 11 bases between. CDR3: CASSLRNYYEQYF. The DNA of the CDR3 is TGTGCCAGCAGCCTAAGAAACTACTACGAGCAGTACTTC.